Described below is a single T cell receptor beta chain sequence and its context. Its target is not known. The table came from immunoSEQ multiplex PCR; TCRdb's copy has only in-frame clones and leaves some out. The table includes more than 75,000 clones, approximately 79% detected once. Germline V gene lookup returns CDR1 SGDLS and CDR2 YYNGEE. This CDR3 is built from 12 residues. V lost 5 bases and J lost 1, with 6 bases in between. This record comes from a study of OX40 agonist ivuxolimab in advanced cancers. Study in general: Hepatocellular carcinoma, melanoma, renal cell or head and neck cancer affected the dose-escalation patients. Of the participants, under 50% had some prior anti-PD-1, anti-PD-L1 or anti-CTLA-4 therapy, which was allowed.

Study-level points and caveats: Antigen specificity of clonally expanded peripheral T cells was not established.

The clonotype originates from an adult with an advanced solid tumor such as melanoma, head and neck, liver or kidney cancer. The material was CD4+ or CD8+ T cells sorted from blood, obtained in a trial of the OX40 agonist ivuxolimab. The V and J genes are TRBV9 and TRBJ1-2; D remains ambiguous. The CDR3 is CASSLINYGYTF. CDR3 bases: TGTGCCAGCAGTTTGATTAACTATGGCTACACCTTC.